This TCR beta chain was documented in a study of metastatic and nonmetastatic thyroid tumors. The wider study: Repertoire comparisons spanned blood and tumor or nodule tissue from malignant and benign thyroid patients.

General study results and limits: For both blood and tumor, malignant thyroid tumors reportedly showed significantly higher TCR beta diversity than benign nodules did.

As for this clone: As yet, its antigen is unknown.

Thyroid surgery was performed in patients who had received no treatment beforehand. V was clipped by 0 bases and J by 3 bases, with 6 bases between them. There are 13 residues in the CDR3. CDR1 is SGHTA and CDR2 is FQGNSA in the germline V gene. Authors' methods: Between-group CDR3 differences, defined by clinicopathological status, yielded a distant-metastasis classifier for papillary thyroid cancer. TCRdb reprocessed the PCR reads using MiXCR. The authors' filters were not applied to this entry. The sample lists about 19,000 clones; approximately 16% were seen once. This chain uses TRBV7-2 with TRBJ2-7; D remains ambiguous. The source is a male donor with papillary thyroid cancer or a benign thyroid nodule (not recorded which). Some clones in this sample may be carry-over from other donors' samples. What was sequenced was blood. The CDR3 nucleotides are TGTGCCAGCAGCTTAGCTCGAAACTACGAGCAGTACTTC. Its translation is CASSLARNYEQYF.